This TCR beta chain was recorded in a study of T-cell memory formation after mild COVID-19 (dated by TCRdb to the early 2020s). Concerning the study at large: Most TCR sequence clusters were specific to one of the two donors. In two donors, T-cell clones that expanded and contracted after mild COVID-19 were followed by sequencing TCRalpha and TCRbeta repertoires longitudinally. Two young, previously healthy adult volunteers made up the cohort, one male and one female. Study-wide findings and limitations: Contracting CD4+ clones appeared mostly in the CM and EM memory subsets, whereas CD8+ clones were enriched in EMRA. Some responding clones were detected in pre-infection memory, which suggested that pre-existing cross-reactive memory T cells had joined the SARS-CoV-2 response. Whether the second-wave clones peaking on day 37 were SARS-CoV-2 specific was not confirmed. Only a couple of mild cases were covered in the study, and larger cohorts including severe cases with pre-infection samples were considered necessary. Clones that contracted from day 15 to 85 showed balanced CD4/CD8 phenotypes, whereas a second wave of clones that expanded from day 15 to 37 leaned towards CD4+.

Ficoll-Paque density gradient centrifugation was used to isolate PBMCs. V and J lose 5 bases and 11 bases, and a span of 10 bases separates them. The CDR3 numbers 12 residues from cysteine through phenylalanine. Only CDR3 DNA is held: 36 bases, read in frame from base 1. From the germline V gene, CDR1 is SGHTA and CDR2 is FQGNSA. TCRdb lists the instrument as Illumina NovaSeq 6000. Using 5'RACE with constant-segment primers, TCRalpha and TCRbeta cDNA libraries were constructed, with sample barcodes and unique molecular identifiers added in the process. Trizol reagent was used to extract RNA from every sample. Amplification of the libraries took two PCR steps, and the second step added a second sample barcode plus Illumina TruSeq adapters. Libraries were sequenced on an Illumina NovaSeq with 2 x 150 bp paired-end reads. The published analysis was carried out like this. With migec v1.2.7, reads were demultiplexed and then collapsed into UMI-guided consensus sequences. With mixcr v2.1.11, UMI consensuses were aligned to TRA and TRB V and J templates and assembled into clonotypes. Expanded or contracted clonotypes were those called significant by both edgeR and NoisET, with noise models trained on biological replicates. edgeR calls used a false discovery rate-adjusted p below 0.01 and a log2 fold-change threshold of 1. As an exploratory analysis of dynamics, PCA with hierarchical clustering was applied to max-normalized trajectories of the 1000 most abundant clonotypes. Separately sequenced CD4+ and CD8+ repertoires were used to assign a CD4 or CD8 phenotype to each responding clone. TCRdb reran the public reads through fastp at Q25 and MiXCR, keeping productive beta chains. Under each unique CDR3 protein, matching rows form one entry showing the most common genes and DNA. For this entry, the V and J calls and clone size follow TCRdb and not the study's own pipeline. The table for this sample lists a few hundred thousand distinct CDR3 sequences; 15% to 20% of them were counted only once. Approximately 23% of the sample rests with the top ten.

This clonotype was detected a few times. Its antigen has not been determined. Base qualities are not provided; no much larger clone lies one nucleotide away. The sequence joins TRBV7-2 to TRBJ1-6; the D gene is unclear. Sequenced sample: PBMCs or a T cell subset sorted from them (not recorded which). This clonotype was sampled from a man aged 18 to 30 who had mild COVID-19 (a few samples of this study predate the infection). The sample titles of this study are shuffled in the database, so cell type and time point are left out; the donor was told from shared clones. The bases read TGTGCCAGCAGCCGCCGGGAGACACCCCTCCACTTT. Translation gives CASSRRETPLHF. The variable domain in full, with residues beyond the CDR3 obtained from the reference TRBV7-2 and TRBJ1-6 genes, is GAGVSQSPSNKVTEKGKDVELRCDPISGHTALYWYRQSLGQGLEFLIYFQGNSAPDKSGLPSDRFSAERTGGSVSTLTIQRTQQEDSAVYLCASSRRETPLHFGNGTRLTVT.